The 19 T cell receptor beta chains below all came from one sample that was sequenced in a study of CD8 T cells in ankylosing spondylitis. TCRdb re-analysed the 5' RACE reads in MiXCR, keeping a single row per CDR3 protein. The sample carries some 250,000 distinct CDR3 sequences, 7.5% to 9% recorded once. Sequenced sample: blood, either unsorted or a sorted T cell fraction (not recorded which). Receptors originate from a male donor with ankylosing spondylitis or in good health (not recorded which).

This clonotype was counted ten times or more. The CDR3 DNA sequence: TGTGCCAGCAGTTTGGGGGAGGGCGAAGCTTTCTTT. Its protein product is CASSLGEGEAFF. The V call is TRBV12-3 or TRBV12-4, the J call TRBJ1-1, with D perhaps TRBD1 (5 bases). V was cut by 3 bases and J by 8 bases, with 10 bases left in between. The length of the CDR3 is 12 residues.

V gene TRBV6-2 or TRBV6-3 combines with J gene TRBJ2-1; TRBD2 is a possible D gene (7 bases). Germline loops: CDR1 MNHEY, CDR2 SVGEGT. Between the trimmed V and J ends, which lost 5 bases and 5 bases, there was a span of 16 bases. This CDR3 comprises 15 residues. CDR3 loop: CASSPTGGGHNEQFF. The CDR3 DNA follows: TGTGCCAGCAGTCCGACGGGGGGCGGTCACAATGAGCAGTTCTTC.

This clonotype came up many times. The chain is built from TRBV20-1 and TRBJ2-6; TRBD1 matches at 9 bases. The V and J ends lost 6 bases and 2 bases, in that order; junction bases with no gene match: 5. This CDR3 contains 15 residues. Germline CDR1 DFQATT, CDR2 SNEGSKA (reference sequence). CDR3 DNA: TGCAGTGCGCAAACAGGGGGCCCTGGGGCCAACGTCCTGACTTTC. This encodes CSAQTGGPGANVLTF.

This clonotype was counted at least ten times. The gene calls are TRBV11-3 and TRBJ1-1, with TRBD1 matching over 8 bases. The CDR3 consists of 18 residues. The germline CDR1 and CDR2 sequences are SGHNT and YENEEA. V lost 1 base to trimming and J lost 8 bases; unmatched junction nucleotides: 18. The CDR3 region has the DNA TGTGCCAGCAGCTTAGTGGCGTCAGGGGGCGATTTAGCCCCCGAAGCTTTCTTT. Translated, it gives CASSLVASGGDLAPEAFF.

This clonotype was counted only a few times. The chain couples TRBV20-1 to TRBJ2-3, with 7 positions matching TRBD1. The CDR3 spans 15 residues. After removal of 2 bases from V and 2 bases from J, the junction contained 7 bases not matched to a gene. In germline, CDR1 is DFQATT, CDR2 SNEGSKA (reference sequence). In DNA, the CDR3 is TGCAGTGCTAGACAGGACAGGCTCCTCACAGATACGCAGTATTTT. It codes for CSARQDRLLTDTQYF.

V gene TRBV7-2 combines with J gene TRBJ2-3; D ambiguous. Trimming pared 5 bases from V and 6 bases from J, leaving 9 bases between. This CDR3 has 12 residues. Germline V CDR1 and CDR2: SGHTA, FQGNSA. The CDR3 bases are TGTGCCAGCAGCCTGACGCGGGATACGCAGTATTTT. This encodes CASSLTRDTQYF.

This clonotype was detected ten times or more. The rearrangement uses TRBV5-1 and TRBJ1-1; D is unresolved. CDR1 and CDR2 from the germline V gene are SGHRS and YFSETQ. Trimming pared 3 bases from V and 5 bases from J, leaving 29 bases between. This CDR3 spans 19 amino acids. The CDR3 protein is CASSSGRIYLSEGGTEAFF. In DNA, the CDR3 is TGCGCCAGCAGCTCTGGGAGGATTTACCTGTCCGAGGGAGGGACTGAAGCTTTCTTT.

This chain joins TRBV20-1 and TRBJ2-1; 9 bases agree with TRBD2. This CDR3 spans 15 amino acids. Germline V gene data show CDR1 as DFQATT and CDR2 as SNEGSKA (reference sequence). V lost 2 bases, J lost 6 bases, and 8 bases stayed unmatched. CDR3 DNA: TGCAGTGCTAGACCCGGGACTAGCATCGGCAATGAGCAGTTCTTC. It translates to CSARPGTSIGNEQFF.

Only a few counts were recorded for this clonotype. The chain is built from TRBV19 and TRBJ1-5; D not resolved. The germline gives CDR1 LNHDA, CDR2 SQIVND (reference sequence). CDR3 size: 13 residues. V lost 7 bases and J lost 5, with 12 bases in between. The CDR3 nucleotides are TGTGCCAGTAACCCAGCCCAGTATCAGCCCCAGCATTTT. This translates into CASNPAQYQPQHF. The full variable domain, with the rest looked up from reference TRBV19 and TRBJ1-5, is DGGITQSPKYLFRKEGQNVTLSCEQNLNHDAMYWYRQDPGQGLRLIYYSQIVNDFQKGDIAEGYSVSREKKESFPLTVTSAQKNPTAFYLCASNPAQYQPQHFGDGTRLSIL.

This clonotype has a count of ten or more. The V call is TRBV5-1, the J call TRBJ2-1; D may be TRBD1 (5 bases). Per the germline V gene, CDR1 is SGHRS and CDR2 is YFSETQ. Trimming took off 4 bases at V and 6 bases at J, with 17 bases between the two ends. The CDR3 spans 15 residues. CDR3: CASSRWTSTGNEQFF. The CDR3 DNA reads as TGCGCCAGCAGCCGCTGGACATCCACCGGCAATGAGCAGTTCTTC.

This clonotype was seen repeatedly, ten times or more. The chain carries TRBV20-1 and TRBJ2-1; D tentatively fits TRBD1 or TRBD2 (5 bases each). The CDR3 sequence is 17 residues long. V lost 1 base and J 6 bases, leaving 22 bases between the germline ends. Per the germline V gene, CDR1 is DFQATT and CDR2 is SNEGSKA (reference sequence). The CDR3: CSARGQSRDTSPNEQFF. In nucleotides, the CDR3 is TGCAGTGCTAGAGGACAGAGCCGGGATACAAGTCCCAATGAGCAGTTCTTC.

Only a few counts were recorded for this clonotype. The V and J genes are TRBV5-1 and TRBJ1-3, with a tentative D call TRBD1 (5 bases). There are 14 residues in the CDR3. Trimming left V 4 bases short and J 4 bases short, with 12 bases between. Germline lookup yields CDR1 SGHRS and CDR2 YFSETQ. The CDR3 nucleotides read TGCGCCAGCAGCCCGGACAATCAAGGAAACACCATATATTTT. Amino acid sequence: CASSPDNQGNTIYF. Filled out from reference TRBV5-1 and TRBJ1-3, the complete variable domain reads KAGVTQTPRYLIKTRGQQVTLSCSPISGHRSVSWYQQTPGQGLQFLFEYFSETQRNKGNFPGRFSGRQFSNSRSEMNVSTLELGDSALYLCASSPDNQGNTIYFGEGSWLTVV.

This clonotype was observed at least ten times. The chain joins TRBV30 to TRBJ1-1; D is uncertain. The CDR3 sequence is 12 residues long. From germline, CDR1 is GTSNPN and CDR2 SVGIG (reference sequence). V was shortened by 1 base and J by 2 bases, with 5 bases between the two germline ends. The CDR3 here is CAWSGSNTEAFF. The DNA of the CDR3 is TGTGCCTGGAGTGGCTCCAACACTGAAGCTTTCTTT.

This clonotype was seen at least ten times. The gene calls are TRBV29-1 and TRBJ1-1; 7 bases agree with TRBD1. Germline trimming cut 6 bases from V and 4 bases from J; bases unmatched to any gene: 11. Germline V CDR1 and CDR2: SQVTM, ANQGSEA. CDR3 length: 14 amino acids. DNA of the CDR3: TGCAGCGTCACACAGGGGTCCCTCAGCACTGAAGCTTTCTTT. Protein product: CSVTQGSLSTEAFF.

This clonotype was picked up many times. The rearrangement joins TRBV5-1 to TRBJ1-1; D remains unclear. This CDR3 spans 14 amino acids. CDR1 and CDR2 from the germline V gene are SGHRS and YFSETQ. V shed 0 bases and J shed 6 bases, with 12 bases lying between them. The CDR3 sequence: CASSLGAAGPEAFF. In DNA, the CDR3 is TGCGCCAGCAGCTTGGGTGCGGCAGGTCCTGAAGCTTTCTTT.

In its sample, this clonotype was seen many times. The V gene is TRBV5-1, the J gene TRBJ2-2, with a weak D call TRBD2 (5 bases). V gave up 3 bases and J gave up 4 bases, with 16 bases separating them. The CDR3 is made up of 16 amino acids. Germline CDR1 and CDR2: SGHRS and YFSETQ. The CDR3 nucleotides read TGCGCCAGCAGCTCCCGAACGATTCGGGGCACCGGGGAGCTGTTTTTT. Translation: CASSSRTIRGTGELFF.

This clonotype was counted ten times or more. J is TRBJ2-5 and V is TRBV6-1; D call uncertain. The length of the CDR3 is 13 residues. Trimming cost V 6 bases and J 1 base, with 9 bases left between them. Germline assignment: CDR1 MNHNS and CDR2 SASEGT. The CDR3 here is CASSTHPQETQYF. CDR3 nucleotide sequence: TGTGCCAGCAGCACACACCCCCAAGAGACCCAGTACTTC.

The sample holds many counts of this clonotype. The chain uses TRBV20-1 and TRBJ2-7; 8 bases map to TRBD1. The CDR3 sequence is 14 residues long. V shed 1 base and J 6 bases; nucleotides not matched to a gene: 8. The germline V gene has CDR1 DFQATT and CDR2 SNEGSKA (reference sequence). CDR3 residues: CSARAEGQAFEQYF. Here the CDR3 DNA reads TGCAGTGCTAGAGCCGAGGGACAGGCTTTCGAGCAGTACTTC.

In its sample, this clonotype was seen many times. CDR3 loop: CASSFGLEETQYF. The CDR3 coding sequence is TGTGCCAGCAGCTTCGGACTAGAAGAGACCCAGTACTTC. The V call is TRBV11-2, the J call TRBJ2-5; 7 nucleotides agree with TRBD2. This CDR3 is 13 amino acids long. The V segment lost 3 bases and the J segment 3 bases; nucleotides outside the gene matches: 1. The germline V gene encodes CDR1 SGHAT and CDR2 FQNNGV.